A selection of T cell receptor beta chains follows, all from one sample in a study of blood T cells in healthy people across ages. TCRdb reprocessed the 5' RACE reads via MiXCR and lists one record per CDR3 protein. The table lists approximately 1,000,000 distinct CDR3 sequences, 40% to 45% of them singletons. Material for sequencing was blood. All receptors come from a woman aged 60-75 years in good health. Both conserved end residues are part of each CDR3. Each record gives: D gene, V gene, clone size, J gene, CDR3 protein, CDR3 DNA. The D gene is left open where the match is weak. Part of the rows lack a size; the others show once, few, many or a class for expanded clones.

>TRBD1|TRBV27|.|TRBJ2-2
CASRDRGRNTGELFF
TGTGCCAGCAGGGACAGGGGAAGGAACACCGGGGAGCTGTTTTTT
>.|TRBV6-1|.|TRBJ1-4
CASSLIGGGSATNEKLFF
TGTGCCAGCAGTCTCATAGGGGGTGGGTCCGCAACTAATGAAAAACTGTTTTTT
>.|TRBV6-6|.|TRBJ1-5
CASSYPQQGSNQPQHF
TGTGCCAGCAGTTACCCCCAGCAGGGGAGCAATCAGCCCCAGCATTTT
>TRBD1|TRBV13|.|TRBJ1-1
CASSAEGQAMNTEAFF
TGTGCCAGCAGCGCGGAAGGACAGGCCATGAACACTGAAGCTTTCTTT
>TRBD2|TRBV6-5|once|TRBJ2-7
CASSWGRTSGDEQYF
TGTGCCAGCAGCTGGGGGAGGACTAGCGGTGACGAGCAGTACTTC
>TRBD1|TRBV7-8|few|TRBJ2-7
CASRKLLTGTATYEQYF
TGTGCCAGCAGGAAATTACTGACAGGGACCGCGACCTACGAGCAGTACTTC
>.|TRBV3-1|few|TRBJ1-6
CASSRNGPRGHSPPHF
TGTGCCAGCAGCCGGAACGGGCCTCGGGGGCATTCACCCCCCCACTTT
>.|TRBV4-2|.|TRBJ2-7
CASSQEDKARGYEQYF
TGTGCCAGCAGCCAAGAGGATAAGGCTCGGGGCTACGAGCAGTACTTC
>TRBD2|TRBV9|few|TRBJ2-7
CASSVGNGRGYEQYF
TGTGCCAGCAGCGTAGGGAACGGGAGGGGTTACGAGCAGTACTTC
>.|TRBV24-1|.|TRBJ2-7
CATSDAGAANEQYF
TGTGCCACCAGTGATGCCGGGGCGGCAAACGAGCAGTACTTC
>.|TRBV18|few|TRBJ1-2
CASSPPSGANGYTF
TGTGCCAGCTCACCACCTTCAGGGGCTAATGGCTACACCTTC
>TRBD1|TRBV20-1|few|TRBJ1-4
CSAQAGTGDEKLFF
TGCAGTGCCCAAGCCGGGACAGGGGATGAAAAACTGTTTTTT
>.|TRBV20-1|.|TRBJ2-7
CSARGVNEGPYEQYF
TGCAGTGCTAGAGGAGTTAACGAGGGACCCTACGAGCAGTACTTC
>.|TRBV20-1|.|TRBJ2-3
CSATNSPTDTQYF
TGCAGTGCTACCAACAGCCCCACAGATACGCAGTATTTT
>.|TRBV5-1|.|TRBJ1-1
CASSPIGGTEAFF
TGCGCCAGCAGCCCGATTGGGGGCACTGAAGCTTTCTTT
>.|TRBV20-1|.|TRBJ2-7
CRVSQGAGTTPYEQYF
TGCAGGGTTAGCCAGGGAGCCGGGACAACACCCTACGAGCAGTACTTC
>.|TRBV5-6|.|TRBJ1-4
CASSEDSEGRRNEKLFF
TGTGCCAGCAGCGAAGACAGTGAGGGGCGCCGTAATGAAAAACTGTTTTTT
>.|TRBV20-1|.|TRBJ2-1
CSARVRQDPLVLQFF
TGCAGTGCTAGAGTAAGACAGGATCCATTGGTATTGCAGTTCTTC
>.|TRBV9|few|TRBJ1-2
CASSGRFMGGYTF
TGTGCCAGCAGCGGGAGGTTCATGGGTGGCTACACCTTC
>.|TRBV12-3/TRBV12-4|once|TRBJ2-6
CASSPSRGWGTAGANVLTF
TGTGCCAGCAGCCCTTCACGGGGTTGGGGTACGGCTGGGGCCAACGTCCTGACTTTC
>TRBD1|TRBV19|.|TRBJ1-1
CASSAGQGFAEAFF
TGTGCCAGTAGCGCGGGACAGGGGTTCGCTGAAGCTTTCTTT
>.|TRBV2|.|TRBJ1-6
CASSEPRGRAIIYSPLHF
TGTGCCAGCAGTGAACCCCGGGGGCGAGCGATAATTTATTCACCCCTCCACTTT
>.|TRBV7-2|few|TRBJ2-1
CASSPQVLAEQFF
TGTGCCAGCAGCCCCCAAGTACTCGCTGAGCAGTTCTTC
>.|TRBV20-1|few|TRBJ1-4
CSARDLREAEKLFF
TGCAGTGCTAGAGATCTCCGGGAGGCTGAAAAACTGTTTTTT
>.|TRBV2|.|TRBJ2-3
CASSELVSTDTQYF
TGTGCCAGCAGTGAATTGGTATCGACAGATACGCAGTATTTT
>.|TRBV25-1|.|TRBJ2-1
CASQGRRGVFF
TGTGCCTCCCAGGGGCGGAGGGGGGTGTTCTTC
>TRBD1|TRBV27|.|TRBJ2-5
CASSWTGVPLREQYF
TGTGCCAGCAGTTGGACAGGGGTCCCCTTAAGGGAGCAGTACTTC
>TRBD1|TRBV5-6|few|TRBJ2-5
CASSNNRGLYF
TGTGCCAGCAGCAATAACAGGGGCCTGTACTTC
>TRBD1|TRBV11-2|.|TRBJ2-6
CASRDRVGSGANVLTF
TGTGCCAGCAGGGACAGGGTGGGCTCTGGGGCCAACGTCCTGACTTTC
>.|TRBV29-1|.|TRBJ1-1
CSVDAAPGTEAFF
TGCAGCGTTGATGCCGCACCGGGGACTGAAGCTTTCTTT
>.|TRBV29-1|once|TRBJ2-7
CSTRVASYEQYF
TGCAGTACTAGGGTGGCCTCCTACGAGCAGTACTTC
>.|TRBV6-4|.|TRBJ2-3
CASSEQGNDHTQYF
TGTGCCAGCAGTGAGCAGGGGAACGACCATACGCAGTATTTT
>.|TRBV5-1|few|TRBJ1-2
CASSLDWAYGYTF
TGCGCCAGCAGCTTGGATTGGGCCTATGGCTACACCTTC
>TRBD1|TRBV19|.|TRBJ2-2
CASSLQGAGTGELFF
TGTGCCAGTAGTCTACAGGGGGCTGGTACCGGGGAGCTGTTTTTT
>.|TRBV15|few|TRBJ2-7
CATSRDTSYEQYF
TGTGCCACCAGCAGGGACACCTCCTACGAGCAGTACTTC
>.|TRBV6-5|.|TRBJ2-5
CASSYSRERPGNEQYF
TGTGCCAGCAGTTACTCCCGGGAACGGCCGGGCAATGAGCAGTACTTC
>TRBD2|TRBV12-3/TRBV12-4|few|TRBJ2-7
CASSLAGLAGSYEQYF
TGTGCCAGCAGTTTAGCGGGACTAGCGGGGTCCTACGAGCAGTACTTC
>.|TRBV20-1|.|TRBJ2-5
CSARDVGVPQETQYF
TGCAGTGCTAGAGATGTAGGGGTTCCTCAAGAGACCCAGTACTTC
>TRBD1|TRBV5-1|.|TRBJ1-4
CASSSRTGLNEKLFF
TGCGCCAGCAGCTCCAGGACAGGACTTAATGAAAAACTGTTTTTT
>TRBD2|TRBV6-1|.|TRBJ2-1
CASSLRPPASGSHGEQFF
TGTGCCAGCAGCCTCCGTCCCCCCGCTAGCGGGAGTCACGGTGAGCAGTTCTTC
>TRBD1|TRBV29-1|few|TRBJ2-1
CSVHHRRGTGRNEQFF
TGCAGCGTTCACCACCGTAGGGGGACAGGGCGAAATGAGCAGTTCTTC
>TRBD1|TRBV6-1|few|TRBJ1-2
CASSGGQGKRANYGYTF
TGTGCCAGCTCCGGCGGACAGGGGAAGAGGGCTAACTATGGCTACACCTTC
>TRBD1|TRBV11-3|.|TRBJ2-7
CASSSSSPGTAGYEQYF
TGTGCCAGCAGCTCCTCCAGCCCGGGGACAGCCGGCTACGAGCAGTACTTC
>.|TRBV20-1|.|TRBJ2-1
CSARGYQRRGPSSYNEQFF
TGCAGTGCTAGGGGCTACCAGCGGAGGGGGCCCAGCTCCTACAATGAGCAGTTCTTC
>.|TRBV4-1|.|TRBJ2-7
CASGNPERPYNEQYF
TGCGCCAGCGGCAACCCCGAGAGGCCCTACAATGAGCAGTACTTC
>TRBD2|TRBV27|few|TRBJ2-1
CASSLSGTTVYNEQFF
TGTGCCAGCAGTTTATCCGGGACTACAGTCTACAATGAGCAGTTCTTC
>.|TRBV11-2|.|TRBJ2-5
CASSLAAGLMGQYF
TGTGCCAGCAGCTTAGCTGCCGGCCTGATGGGGCAGTACTTC
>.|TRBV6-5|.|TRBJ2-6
CASSYRGLPLSGANVLTF
TGTGCCAGCAGTTACAGGGGTCTCCCCCTCTCTGGGGCCAACGTCCTGACTTTC